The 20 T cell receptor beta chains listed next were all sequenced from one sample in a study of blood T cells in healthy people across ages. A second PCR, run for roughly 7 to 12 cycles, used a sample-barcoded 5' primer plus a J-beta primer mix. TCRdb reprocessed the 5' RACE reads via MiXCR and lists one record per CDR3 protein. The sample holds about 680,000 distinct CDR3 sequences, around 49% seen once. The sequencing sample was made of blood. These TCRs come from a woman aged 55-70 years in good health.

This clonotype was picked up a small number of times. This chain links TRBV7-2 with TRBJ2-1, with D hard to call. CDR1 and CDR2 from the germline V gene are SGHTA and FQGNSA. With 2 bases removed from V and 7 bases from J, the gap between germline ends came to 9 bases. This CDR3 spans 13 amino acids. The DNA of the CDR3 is TGTGCCAGCAGCTTAACCGTGAGGAATGAGCAGTTCTTC. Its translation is CASSLTVRNEQFF.

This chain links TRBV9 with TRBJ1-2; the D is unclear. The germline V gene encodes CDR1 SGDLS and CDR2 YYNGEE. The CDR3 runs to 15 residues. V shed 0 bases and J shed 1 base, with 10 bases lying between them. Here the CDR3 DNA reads TGTGCCAGCAGCGTAGGGGGTCAGAATAACTATGGCTACACCTTC. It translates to CASSVGGQNNYGYTF.

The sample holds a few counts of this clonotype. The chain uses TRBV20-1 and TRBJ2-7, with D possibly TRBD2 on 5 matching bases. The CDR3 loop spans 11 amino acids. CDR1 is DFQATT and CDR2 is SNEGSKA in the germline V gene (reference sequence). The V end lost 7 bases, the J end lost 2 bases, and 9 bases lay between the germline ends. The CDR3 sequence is CSVLEAYEQYF. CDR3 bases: TGCAGTGTGCTGGAGGCCTACGAGCAGTACTTC.

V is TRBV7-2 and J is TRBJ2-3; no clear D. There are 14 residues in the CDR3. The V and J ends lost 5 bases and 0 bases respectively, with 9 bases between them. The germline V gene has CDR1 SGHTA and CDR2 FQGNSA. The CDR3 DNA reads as TGTGCCAGCAGCGCATCACTAAGCACAGATACGCAGTATTTT. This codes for CASSASLSTDTQYF.

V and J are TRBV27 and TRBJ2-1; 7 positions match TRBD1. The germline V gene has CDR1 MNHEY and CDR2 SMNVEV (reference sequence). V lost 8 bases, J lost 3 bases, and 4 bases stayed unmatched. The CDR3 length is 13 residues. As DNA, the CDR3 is TGTGCCAGCGAGGGGGCGGTCTACAATGAGCAGTTCTTC. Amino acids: CASEGAVYNEQFF.

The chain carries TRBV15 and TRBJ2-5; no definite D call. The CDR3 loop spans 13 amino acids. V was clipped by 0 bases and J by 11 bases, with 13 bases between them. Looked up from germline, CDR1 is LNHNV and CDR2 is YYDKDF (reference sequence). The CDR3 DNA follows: TGTGCCACCAGCAGAGATCGCCAGGCGGAGCAGTACTTC. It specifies CATSRDRQAEQYF.

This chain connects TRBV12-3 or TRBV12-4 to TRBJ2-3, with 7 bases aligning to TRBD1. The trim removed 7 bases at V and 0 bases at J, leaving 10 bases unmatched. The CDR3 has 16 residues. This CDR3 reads CASTRTGLTSTDTQYF. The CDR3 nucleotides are TGTGCCAGCACACGGACAGGACTTACTAGCACAGATACGCAGTATTTT.

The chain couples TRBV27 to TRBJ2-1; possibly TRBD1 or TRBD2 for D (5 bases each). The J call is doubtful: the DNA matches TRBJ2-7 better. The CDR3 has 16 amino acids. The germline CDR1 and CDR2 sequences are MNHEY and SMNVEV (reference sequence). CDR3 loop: CASNKIVGPEGSEQYF. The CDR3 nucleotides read TGTGCCAGCAATAAGATCGTGGGACCAGAAGGTAGCGAGCAGTACTTC.

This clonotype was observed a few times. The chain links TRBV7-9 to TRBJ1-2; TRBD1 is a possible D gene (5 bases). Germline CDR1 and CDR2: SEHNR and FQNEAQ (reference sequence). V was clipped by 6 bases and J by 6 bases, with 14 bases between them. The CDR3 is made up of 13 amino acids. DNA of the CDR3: TGTGCCAGCAGTTATACCGGGACCAATGGCTACACCTTC. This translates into CASSYTGTNGYTF.

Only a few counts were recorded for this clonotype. CDR3: CASSLMGNYGYTF. The CDR3 DNA follows: TGTGCCAGCAGTTTAATGGGGAACTATGGCTACACCTTC. The chain carries TRBV12-3 or TRBV12-4 and TRBJ1-2, with D unclear. V lost 2 bases, J lost 2 bases, and 6 bases lay in between. This CDR3 has 13 amino acids.

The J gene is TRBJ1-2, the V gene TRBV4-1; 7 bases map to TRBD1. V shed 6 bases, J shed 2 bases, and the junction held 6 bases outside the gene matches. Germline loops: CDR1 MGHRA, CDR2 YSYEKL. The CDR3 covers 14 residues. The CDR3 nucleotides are TGCGCCAGCAGACGCGGGACAGCGAACTATGGCTACACCTTC. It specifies CASRRGTANYGYTF.

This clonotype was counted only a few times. CDR3 bases: TGTGCCAGCACTCCAGCGGGAGGGCCCGTTAGCTACGAGCAGTACTTC. Translating it yields CASTPAGGPVSYEQYF. The chain employs TRBV6-5 and TRBJ2-7; 10 nucleotides line up with TRBD2. This CDR3 has 16 amino acids. CDR1 and CDR2 (germline): MNHEY, SVGAGI. With 7 bases clipped from V and 3 bases from J, the junction kept 12 bases outside the gene matches.

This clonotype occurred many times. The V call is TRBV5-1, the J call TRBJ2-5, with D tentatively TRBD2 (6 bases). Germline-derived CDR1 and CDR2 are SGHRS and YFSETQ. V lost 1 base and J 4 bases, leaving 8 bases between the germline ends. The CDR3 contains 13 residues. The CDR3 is CASSLLGGETQYF. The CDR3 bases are TGCGCCAGCAGCTTGTTGGGAGGAGAGACCCAGTACTTC.

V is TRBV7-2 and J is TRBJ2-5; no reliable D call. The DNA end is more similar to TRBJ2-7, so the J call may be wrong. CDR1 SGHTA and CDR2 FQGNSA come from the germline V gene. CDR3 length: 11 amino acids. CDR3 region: CASSFYNEQYF. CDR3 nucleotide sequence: TGTGCCAGCAGTTTCTATAACGAGCAGTACTTC.

The CDR3 is CSVWDRPFSYEQYF. CDR3 DNA sequence: TGCAGCGTTTGGGACAGACCTTTCTCCTACGAGCAGTACTTC. The genes are TRBV29-1 and TRBJ2-7; 7 positions agree with TRBD1. The CDR3 has 14 amino acids. From germline, CDR1 is SQVTM and CDR2 ANQGSEA. The ends lost 5 bases at V and 0 bases at J; junction bases unmatched: 7.

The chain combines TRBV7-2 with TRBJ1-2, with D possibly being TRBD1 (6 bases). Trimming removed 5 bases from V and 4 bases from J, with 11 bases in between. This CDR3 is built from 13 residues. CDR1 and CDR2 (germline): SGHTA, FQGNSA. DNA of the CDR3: TGTGCCAGCAGCCAACTCAGGGGCTATGGCTACACCTTC. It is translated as CASSQLRGYGYTF.

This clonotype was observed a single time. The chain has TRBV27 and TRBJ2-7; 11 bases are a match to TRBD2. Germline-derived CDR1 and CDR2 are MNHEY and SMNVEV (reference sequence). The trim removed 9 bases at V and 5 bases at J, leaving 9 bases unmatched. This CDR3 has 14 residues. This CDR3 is CASKTTSGTDEQYF. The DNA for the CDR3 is TGTGCCAGTAAAACGACTAGCGGGACCGACGAGCAGTACTTC.

The CDR3 loop is CSAREGDRFYGYTF. As DNA, the CDR3 is TGCAGTGCTAGAGAAGGGGACAGGTTCTATGGCTACACCTTC. V usage is TRBV20-1 and J usage is TRBJ1-2; 8 nucleotides align to TRBD1. CDR3 length equals 14 residues. CDR1 and CDR2 (germline): DFQATT, SNEGSKA (reference sequence). After removal of 0 bases from V and 4 bases from J, the junction contained 4 bases not matched to a gene.

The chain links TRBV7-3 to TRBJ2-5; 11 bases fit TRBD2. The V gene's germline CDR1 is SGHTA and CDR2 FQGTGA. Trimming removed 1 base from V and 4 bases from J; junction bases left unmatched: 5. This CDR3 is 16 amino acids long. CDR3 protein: CASSLSSGRVGETQYF. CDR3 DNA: TGTGCCAGCAGCTTAAGTAGCGGGAGGGTTGGAGAGACCCAGTACTTC.

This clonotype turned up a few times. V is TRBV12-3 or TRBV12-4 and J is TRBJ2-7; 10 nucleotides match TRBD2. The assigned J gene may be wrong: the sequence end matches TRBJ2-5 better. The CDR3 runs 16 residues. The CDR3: CASSLVLAGVSETQYF. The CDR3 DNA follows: TGTGCCAGCAGTTTAGTGCTAGCGGGAGTTTCAGAGACCCAGTACTTC.